This T cell receptor beta chain was sequenced during a study of vaccination and CD4 T cells after COVID-19. Study-level information: In the convalescent cohort, there were six males and four females, two of them Hispanic. Cultures serving as controls received a peptide pool (CEFX or HIV-1 Nef) or no peptide. Post-COVID draws followed diagnosis by a median around 97 days (range 35 to 161).

Germline CDR1 reads MGHDK; CDR2 reads SYGVNS. J lost 7 bases, V lost 10 bases, and 6 bases had no gene match. The CDR3 is 11 amino acids. The assay that was used to sequence DNA from cultured CD4+ T cells was the Oncomine TCR Beta short-read assay. From the PCR reads, TCRdb called clonotypes with MiXCR, one entry per CDR3 protein. Of about 27,000 distinct CDR3 sequences listed, approximately 66% are singletons. Treatment described: roughly 10-day PBMC culture with coronavirus spike peptide pools or control peptides (ViraFEST assay). Healthy people receiving the vaccine had no prior SARS-CoV-2 infection, a status indicated by nucleocapsid antibodies testing negative before and after vaccination. As concerns this clonotype: The antigen is not known.

The receptor was derived from a human donor who received a COVID-19 vaccine. The chain couples TRBV25-1 to TRBJ2-7; TRBD1 aligns across 8 bases. The sample here was CD4+ T cells from blood, cultured in vitro, taken after SARS-CoV-2 vaccination. The CDR3 region is CANRTGYEQYF. The CDR3 DNA reads as TGTGCCAACAGGACAGGGTATGAGCAGTACTTC.